The rows below give T cell receptor beta chains drawn from one sample of a study of blood T cell repertoires in COVID-19. Profiled with immunoSEQ multiplex PCR; TCRdb holds only in-frame clones, not every one. Seen here are 20,000 to 25,000 clones, around 81% observed once, and the top ten hold over 10%. The sequenced sample consisted of peripheral blood. Source of these receptors: a man between 60 and 70 years old with active COVID-19. CDR3s include the opening cysteine and the closing phenylalanine or tryptophan. The order of the fields is D gene, clone size, J gene, V gene, CDR3 protein, CDR3 DNA. A D gene is named only where the DNA matches it firmly. Only some rows state a clone size, as once, few, many or a class for expanded clones.

NA | NA | TRBJ2-2 | TRBV7-8 | CASSPEQVYTGELFF | TGTGCCAGCAGCCCGGAACAGGTTTACACCGGGGAGCTGTTTTTT
NA | NA | TRBJ1-1 | TRBV28 | CASSLGAQNTEAFF | TGTGCCAGCAGTTTGGGGGCGCAGAACACTGAAGCTTTCTTT
TRBD2 | few | TRBJ2-7 | TRBV7-7 | CASSQGLAGAPYEQYF | TGTGCTAGCAGCCAGGGACTAGCGGGAGCCCCCTACGAGCAGTACTTC
NA | NA | TRBJ1-2 | TRBV12-3/TRBV12-4 | CASSSSTGYGYTF | TGTGCCAGCAGCAGCTCGACAGGCTATGGCTACACCTTC
NA | NA | TRBJ2-2 | TRBV19 | CASKVSGGNTGELFF | TGTGCCAGTAAGGTCAGTGGAGGGAACACCGGGGAGCTGTTTTTT
TRBD2 | NA | TRBJ2-7 | TRBV28 | CATLGLAVTYEQYF | TGTGCCACATTGGGACTAGCGGTAACCTACGAGCAGTACTTC
TRBD1 | NA | TRBJ1-6 | TRBV14 | CASSQQVTGTGYSPLHF | TGTGCCAGCAGCCAACAAGTAACCGGGACAGGGTATTCACCCCTCCACTTT
NA | NA | TRBJ2-2 | TRBV7-2 | CASSSGSTLTGELFF | TGTGCCAGCAGCTCAGGGTCAACTTTAACCGGGGAGCTGTTTTTT
NA | NA | TRBJ1-1 | TRBV7-2 | CASSLSQNTEAFF | TGTGCCAGCAGCTTATCCCAGAACACTGAAGCTTTCTTT
NA | NA | TRBJ1-1 | TRBV9 | CASSVAGQNTEAFF | TGTGCCAGCAGCGTAGCGGGACAGAACACTGAAGCTTTCTTT
TRBD1 | NA | TRBJ1-3 | TRBV6-1 | CASSEIRTGGTGNTIYF | TGTGCCAGCAGTGAAATTAGAACAGGGGGCACTGGAAACACCATATATTTT
NA | NA | TRBJ1-5 | TRBV11-2 | CASSSSGYSNQPQHF | TGTGCCAGCAGCTCCTCAGGGTATAGCAATCAGCCCCAGCATTTT
TRBD1 | once | TRBJ1-1 | TRBV10-3 | CAISEQTGTGNTEAFF | TGTGCCATCAGTGAACAGACCGGGACAGGGAACACTGAAGCTTTCTTT
NA | once | TRBJ2-7 | TRBV3-1/TRBV3-2 | CASSHFTYEQYF | TGTGCCAGCAGCCACTTTACCTACGAGCAGTACTTC
NA | NA | TRBJ2-3 | TRBV7-8 | CASSLLGGATDTQYF | TGTGCCAGCAGCTTACTCGGCGGGGCCACAGATACGCAGTATTTT
TRBD2 | NA | TRBJ2-1 | TRBV5-1 | CASSLDSGSRNEQFF | TGCGCCAGCAGCTTAGACAGCGGGAGTCGAAATGAGCAGTTCTTC
NA | NA | TRBJ2-7 | TRBV19 | CASSIGKGAYEQYF | TGTGCCAGTAGTATAGGTAAGGGGGCCTACGAGCAGTACTTC
TRBD1 | NA | TRBJ2-7 | TRBV11-2 | CASSTHRGHGYEQYF | TGTGCCAGCAGCACCCACAGGGGCCACGGGTACGAGCAGTACTTC
NA | once | TRBJ2-6 | TRBV7-2 | CASSLDRSGANVLTF | TGTGCCAGCAGCTTAGATCGCTCTGGGGCCAACGTCCTGACTTTC
NA | NA | TRBJ2-7 | TRBV28 | CASSLPGSSYEQYF | TGTGCCAGCAGTTTACCGGGGAGCTCCTACGAGCAGTACTTC
NA | NA | TRBJ2-2 | TRBV11-2 | CASSSGPSGELFF | TGTGCCAGCAGCTCGGGTCCGTCCGGGGAGCTGTTTTTT
TRBD2 | NA | TRBJ2-5 | TRBV5-1 | CASRPREAGRQETQYF | TGCGCCAGCAGGCCGAGGGAAGCGGGGCGACAAGAGACCCAGTACTTC
TRBD2 | NA | TRBJ2-3 | TRBV9 | CASSGGRGTDTQYF | TGTGCCAGCAGCGGTGGGAGGGGTACAGATACGCAGTATTTT
TRBD1 | few | TRBJ2-7 | TRBV29-1 | CSVGGQGYEQYF | TGCAGCGTTGGGGGACAGGGCTACGAGCAGTACTTC
TRBD1 | NA | TRBJ2-7 | TRBV5-1 | CASSLGQGGREQYF | TGCGCCAGCAGCTTGGGACAGGGTGGGCGCGAGCAGTACTTC